The 21 T cell receptor beta chains presented below share a single source sample, sequenced in a study of T cell responses to AZD1222 COVID-19 vaccine. Generated by immunoSEQ multiplex PCR, the TCRdb table keeps only in-frame clones and is missing some. Among 250,000 to 300,000 clones listed, around 93% were seen once. Source: peripheral blood, taken 28 days after the second AZD1222 dose. The receptors stem from an adult who received the AZD1222 COVID-19 vaccine.

The chain combines TRBV5-6 with TRBJ2-3; 7 nucleotides align to TRBD1. After removal of 4 bases from V and 4 bases from J, the junction contained 6 bases not matched to a gene. Germline CDR1 is SGHDT and CDR2 is YYEEEE. The CDR3 has 14 residues. The CDR3 nucleotides are TGTGCCAGCAGCCACGGGACAGAAGCAGATACGCAGTATTTT. This translates into CASSHGTEADTQYF.

The J gene is TRBJ1-1, the V gene TRBV2; weak D call: TRBD1 (6 bases). Trimming left V 2 bases short and J 5 bases short, with 15 bases between. This CDR3 has 15 residues. Germline V gene data show CDR1 as SNHLY and CDR2 as FYNNEI. CDR3 sequence reads: CASSERPGAGTEAFF. The CDR3 nucleotides are TGTGCCAGCAGTGAACGCCCGGGGGCGGGAACTGAAGCTTTCTTT.

This chain connects TRBV27 to TRBJ1-5, with TRBD1 matching 7 bases. The CDR3 is made up of 15 amino acids. V dropped 8 bases and J dropped 0; count of bases not matched to a gene: 7. Germline CDR1 reads MNHEY; CDR2 reads SMNVEV (reference sequence). The CDR3 is CASGSGQYSNQPQHF. Written as DNA, the CDR3 is TGTGCCAGCGGGTCGGGACAGTATAGCAATCAGCCCCAGCATTTT.

V gene TRBV25-1 combines with J gene TRBJ1-6, with a tentative D call TRBD1 (6 bases). Trimming stripped 3 bases from V and 0 bases from J, with 6 bases between. CDR3 length equals 15 residues. Germline CDR1 reads MGHDK; CDR2 reads SYGVNS. In DNA, the CDR3 is TGTGCCAGCAGTGAGACAGGCTCCTATAATTCACCCCTCCACTTT. Translation gives CASSETGSYNSPLHF.

The V call is TRBV7-9, the J call TRBJ2-3; 12 bases agree with TRBD1. CDR1 is SEHNR, CDR2 FQNEAQ, per germline (reference sequence). Trimming took 4 bases from V and 5 from J; bases not matched to a gene: 7. The CDR3 sequence is 16 residues long. As DNA, the CDR3 is TGTGCCAGCAGCTCATGGGGACAGGGGGCAGGAGATACGCAGTATTTT. It codes for CASSSWGQGAGDTQYF.

The chain has TRBV19 and TRBJ1-2; a possible D gene is TRBD1 (5 bases). Trimming removed 3 bases at V and 4 bases at J, with 12 bases between. The CDR3 extends over 14 amino acids. The germline V gene has CDR1 LNHDA and CDR2 SQIVND (reference sequence). The CDR3 DNA reads TGTGCCAGTAGTATTGTGGGACTGAGCTATGGCTACACCTTC. Translation gives CASSIVGLSYGYTF.

The chain employs TRBV5-1 and TRBJ2-2, with D maybe TRBD2 (5 bases). V was pared by 2 bases and J by 4 bases, with 9 bases between. CDR1 is SGHRS, CDR2 YFSETQ, per germline. CDR3 length: 14 amino acids. The CDR3 coding sequence is TGCGCCAGCAGCTTAGGAGCGGCCACCGGGGAGCTGTTTTTT. Amino acids: CASSLGAATGELFF.

The CDR3 sequence: CASSSGTRTYEQYF. CDR3 DNA: TGTGCCAGCAGTTCCGGGACACGGACCTACGAGCAGTACTTC. The chain recombines TRBV28 with TRBJ2-7, with TRBD1 as a possible D gene (6 bases). Germline V gene sequence: CDR1 MDHEN, CDR2 SYDVKM. V gave up 4 bases and J gave up 2 bases, with 12 bases separating them. The CDR3 consists of 14 residues.

This clone was picked up one time. The chain carries TRBV11-2 and TRBJ1-2; D unclear. V was trimmed by 1 base and J by 3 bases, leaving 9 bases between them. The CDR3 runs 14 residues. Per the germline V gene, CDR1 is SGHAT and CDR2 is FQNNGV. The CDR3 region is CASSLAGGYYGYTF. The CDR3 DNA reads TGTGCCAGCAGCTTAGCGGGCGGATACTATGGCTACACCTTC.

The rearrangement joins TRBV11-3 to TRBJ2-1; 10 nucleotides match TRBD1. The ends lost 0 bases at V and 0 bases at J; junction bases unmatched: 11. Germline CDR1 and CDR2: SGHNT and YENEEA. The CDR3 spans 20 residues. CDR3 amino acids: CASSLERSWTGGSSYNEQFF. CDR3 nucleotides: TGTGCCAGCAGCTTAGAACGCTCCTGGACAGGGGGGAGCTCCTACAATGAGCAGTTCTTC.

The rearrangement uses TRBV5-1 and TRBJ2-2; no definite D call. The CDR3 is made up of 14 amino acids. V gave up 0 bases and J gave up 3 bases, with 6 bases separating them. In germline, CDR1 is SGHRS, CDR2 YFSETQ. Here the CDR3 reads CASSLDLYTGELFF. The CDR3 DNA sequence: TGCGCCAGCAGCTTGGATTTATACACCGGGGAGCTGTTTTTT. The whole variable domain, remainder taken from reference TRBV5-1 and TRBJ2-2, is KAGVTQTPRYLIKTRGQQVTLSCSPISGHRSVSWYQQTPGQGLQFLFEYFSETQRNKGNFPGRFSGRQFSNSRSEMNVSTLELGDSALYLCASSLDLYTGELFFGEGSRLTVL.

On this clone itself: In the same sample, other DNA sequences code for this CDR3. V gene TRBV5-1 combines with J gene TRBJ1-5; a possible D gene is TRBD1 (5 bases). The CDR3 has 14 residues. The V end was cut by 0 bases, the J end by 2 bases, with 6 bases between. The germline V gene encodes CDR1 SGHRS and CDR2 YFSETQ. For the CDR3, the DNA is TGCGCCAGCAGCTTGGAGGGGCGCAATCAGCCCCAGCATTTT. This translates into CASSLEGRNQPQHF. Drawing the rest from reference TRBV5-1 and TRBJ1-5, the complete variable domain is KAGVTQTPRYLIKTRGQQVTLSCSPISGHRSVSWYQQTPGQGLQFLFEYFSETQRNKGNFPGRFSGRQFSNSRSEMNVSTLELGDSALYLCASSLEGRNQPQHFGDGTRLSIL.

V is TRBV19 and J is TRBJ2-3; the match to TRBD1 covers 8 bases. The CDR3 totals 16 residues. The V gene's germline CDR1 is LNHDA and CDR2 SQIVND (reference sequence). V lost 7 bases, J lost 2 bases, and 11 bases stayed unmatched. CDR3: CASIGTGTGPTDTQYF. CDR3 in DNA: TGTGCCAGTATTGGGACCGGGACAGGTCCCACAGATACGCAGTATTTT.

This chain connects TRBV7-9 to TRBJ1-1; D uncertain. Germline values: CDR1 SEHNR, CDR2 FQNEAQ (reference sequence). The V gene lost 3 bases and the J gene lost 2 bases, with 7 bases spanning the gap. This CDR3 has 13 residues. The chain's CDR3 is CASSFGGNTEAFF. CDR3 nucleotides: TGTGCCAGCAGCTTCGGCGGTAACACTGAAGCTTTCTTT.

The rearrangement joins TRBV6-5 to TRBJ1-3; D is uncertain. Trimming took 8 bases from V and 1 from J, leaving 6 bases between them. This CDR3 region has 12 residues. The germline CDR1 and CDR2 sequences are MNHEY and SVGAGI. Here the CDR3 reads CASVGSGNTIYF. CDR3 nucleotide sequence: TGTGCCAGCGTAGGGTCTGGAAACACCATATATTTT.

The V and J genes are TRBV19 and TRBJ2-1, with D maybe TRBD2 (5 bases). V lost 4 bases, J lost 1 base, and 14 bases lay in between. Germline CDR1 LNHDA, CDR2 SQIVND (reference sequence). The CDR3 sequence is 16 residues long. CDR3 coding DNA: TGTGCCAGTAGTACCCCCACTAGGGATTCCTACAATGAGCAGTTCTTC. Amino acids: CASSTPTRDSYNEQFF.

This clone was picked up one time. This rearrangement joins TRBV10-3 to TRBJ1-2, with TRBD1 as a possible D gene (6 bases). Germline lookup yields CDR1 ENHRY and CDR2 SYGVKD. V lost 6 bases and J lost 3, with 17 bases in between. This CDR3 comprises 15 residues. CDR3 sequence: CAIRPHRDNDYGYTF. As DNA, the CDR3 is TGTGCCATCAGACCGCACCGGGACAATGACTATGGCTACACCTTC.

V gene TRBV25-1 combines with J gene TRBJ2-4; a possible D gene is TRBD1 (5 bases). The CDR3 has 13 residues. The V end was cut by 5 bases, the J end by 6 bases, with 11 bases between. The V gene's germline CDR1 is MGHDK and CDR2 SYGVNS. The CDR3: CASSPGWGNIQYF. The CDR3 DNA follows: TGTGCCAGCAGTCCAGGGTGGGGAAACATTCAGTACTTC.

The chain employs TRBV10-3 and TRBJ2-2; TRBD1 agrees at 9 bases. The CDR3 has 15 residues. Germline lookup yields CDR1 ENHRY and CDR2 SYGVKD. V lost 5 bases, J lost 3 bases, and 4 bases stayed unmatched. The CDR3, as DNA: TGTGCCATCAGTCCCCGGGACAGGGACACCGGGGAGCTGTTTTTT. Translating it yields CAISPRDRDTGELFF.

The gene calls are TRBV6-5 and TRBJ2-6; D is ambiguous. CDR3 length equals 16 residues. The V gene's germline CDR1 is MNHEY and CDR2 SVGAGI. The V end lost 4 bases, the J end lost 2 bases, and 12 bases lay between the germline ends. CDR3 sequence reads: CASSFTVPPGANVLTF. CDR3 nucleotides: TGTGCCAGCAGTTTCACCGTTCCCCCTGGGGCCAACGTCCTGACTTTC.

The chain carries TRBV3-1 (or the pseudogene TRBV3-2) and TRBJ1-1; unclear D gene. CDR3 length: 12 residues. V was clipped by 4 bases and J by 1 base, with 4 bases between them. Germline values: CDR1 LGHDT, CDR2 YNNKEL (reference sequence). The CDR3 region has the DNA TGTGCCAGCAGCCTCAAGAACACTGAAGCTTTCTTT. Translating it yields CASSLKNTEAFF.